The clone carrying this T cell receptor (beta chain) was detected once. Its antigen is currently unknown. Deep-level running was used for the assay. Data came from immunoSEQ multiplex PCR; TCRdb stores just in-frame clones and leaves some out. Among approximately 650,000 clones listed, less than 97% were seen once. CD45RO-negative CD8 cells positively selected for CCR7 made up the naive population, which excluded terminally differentiated effector memory CD45RA+ cells. This sample was included in a study of shared clonotypes between healthy human individuals. Study-wide results and limits: Non-shared clonotypes showed lower generation probabilities than clonotypes common to all four donors. Some naive CD4 clonotypes, 4% to 6%, turned up in common across four donors.

The CDR3 length is 13 residues. Germline CDR1 reads MNHEY; CDR2 reads SMNVEV (reference sequence). The V and J ends lost 5 bases and 4 bases respectively, with 12 bases between them. The clonotype was recovered from a woman aged 25 to 45 in good health. The chain has TRBV27 and TRBJ2-7; perhaps D is TRBD1 or TRBD2 (5 bases each). The sample was naive CD8+ T cells sorted from blood. CDR3 nucleotides: TGTGCCAGCAGTAGGGGTTCGGGATACGAGCAGTACTTC. Its protein is CASSRGSGYEQYF.